This T cell receptor (beta chain) derives from a study of blood T cell repertoires in COVID-19. Study-wide context: COVID-19 samples from acute and convalescent phases originated in the United States, Italy and Spain. The analysed material was cDNA or gDNA that came from T cells, B-cell-depleted T cells, or PBMCs.

In this sample, this clone turned up once. Original processing notes: For nucleated cells, counts were estimated from reference gene primer amplification. Only in-frame clones appear in the TCRdb table, and some are missing; sequencing was by immunoSEQ multiplex PCR. The V and J calls and clone size were taken over from that table, and D and trimming were inferred from the DNA. The sample gives roughly 75,000 clones, 86% of which show up once; roughly a sixth is in the top ten. The CDR3 sequence is 16 residues long. V shed 4 bases, J shed 4 bases, and the junction held 6 bases outside the gene matches. Germline values: CDR1 LNHDA, CDR2 SQIVND (reference sequence).

The chain is built from TRBV19 and TRBJ2-6, with 8 bases that match TRBD1. The sequenced sample was peripheral blood. This clonotype was sampled from a man of 80 years or more in a cohort sampled during active COVID-19. The CDR3 region has the DNA TGTGCCAGTAGTAACGACAGGGGAGGAGGGGCCAACGTCCTGACTTTC. Translated, it gives CASSNDRGGGANVLTF.